The 9 T cell receptor beta chains below all came from one sample that was sequenced in a study of shared clonotypes between healthy human individuals. Measured with immunoSEQ multiplex PCR; TCRdb has only the in-frame clones, and not every one. Among hundreds of thousands of clones listed, roughly four fifths were seen once. Sequenced input: PBMCs. These TCRs come from a woman aged 40 to 50 in good health. Some clones in this sample may be carry-over from other donors' samples.

The DNA for the CDR3 is TGTGCCAGCAGGGACGGGAGGGCCGGATACAATGAGCAGTTCTTC. This codes for CASRDGRAGYNEQFF. The rearrangement joins TRBV28 to TRBJ2-1, with TRBD2 matching over 8 bases. Germline values: CDR1 MDHEN, CDR2 SYDVKM. The CDR3 has 15 residues. Germline trimming cut 6 bases from V and 4 bases from J; bases unmatched to any gene: 8.

The gene calls are TRBV2 and TRBJ1-2, with 10 bases fitting TRBD1. Trimming removed 5 bases from V and 7 bases from J; junction bases left unmatched: 7. Germline CDR1 is SNHLY and CDR2 is FYNNEI. This CDR3 has 14 amino acids. The CDR3 sequence: CASSWDRGLAGYTF. Written as DNA, the CDR3 is TGTGCCAGCAGTTGGGACAGGGGTCTGGCTGGCTACACCTTC.

The chain recombines TRBV5-1 with TRBJ1-1; 7 bases agree with TRBD1. With 1 base clipped from V and 8 bases from J, the junction kept 5 bases outside the gene matches. From germline, CDR1 is SGHRS and CDR2 YFSETQ. This CDR3 is 13 amino acids long. The chain's CDR3 is CASSLFAGQEAFF. The CDR3 DNA is TGCGCCAGCAGCTTGTTCGCGGGACAGGAAGCTTTCTTT.

This clone was seen a handful of times. The V and J genes are TRBV6-4 and TRBJ2-3; TRBD2 matches 11 bases. With 6 bases clipped from V and 9 bases from J, the junction kept 5 bases outside the gene matches. Germline CDR1 and CDR2: MRHNA and SNTAGT. The CDR3 spans 13 residues. CDR3 bases: TGTGCCAGCAGCACTAGCGGGAGAAGCACGCAGTATTTT. This codes for CASSTSGRSTQYF.

The chain has TRBV6-4 and TRBJ2-5; 10 nucleotides line up with TRBD2. Losses at the gene ends were 5 bases for V and 5 bases for J; bases not matched to a gene: 8. CDR1 is MRHNA and CDR2 is SNTAGT in the germline V gene. The CDR3 length is 15 residues. CDR3 bases: TGTGCCAGCAGTCCGGGGACTAGCGACGGCGAGACCCAGTACTTC. Translating gives CASSPGTSDGETQYF.

The CDR3 spells CASTDRGHNEKLFF. The CDR3 DNA sequence: TGTGCCAGCACCGACAGGGGCCATAATGAAAAACTGTTTTTT. The rearrangement links TRBV11-2 to TRBJ1-4, with TRBD1 matching over 8 bases. There are 14 residues in the CDR3. Trimming cost V 7 bases and J 4 bases; bases outside gene matches: 5. Germline loops: CDR1 SGHAT, CDR2 FQNNGV. The full variable domain, its missing parts supplied by reference TRBV11-2 and TRBJ1-4, is EAGVAQSPRYKIIEKRQSVAFWCNPISGHATLYWYQQILGQGPKLLIQFQNNGVVDDSQLPKDRFSAERLKGVDSTLKIQPAKLEDSAVYLCASTDRGHNEKLFFGSGTQLSVL.

This clone was counted only a few times. The chain uses TRBV7-3 and TRBJ1-2; no clear D. With 2 bases removed from V and 0 bases from J, the gap between germline ends came to 10 bases. CDR1 is SGHTA, CDR2 FQGTGA, per germline. The CDR3 runs to 15 residues. CDR3 bases: TGTGCCAGCAGCTTACATGCTACCTCTAACTATGGCTACACCTTC. Amino acid sequence: CASSLHATSNYGYTF.

The chain combines TRBV28 with TRBJ1-2; 7 nucleotides line up with TRBD1. The CDR3 covers 17 residues. Trimming removed 8 bases from V and 0 bases from J; junction bases left unmatched: 15. Germline assignment: CDR1 MDHEN and CDR2 SYDVKM. CDR3 sequence (DNA): TGTGCCAGCCTGGGGGGGACAGTTTATATAGCTAACTATGGCTACACCTTC. Translation: CASLGGTVYIANYGYTF.

This chain uses TRBV28 with TRBJ1-1; no definite D call. CDR1 is MDHEN, CDR2 SYDVKM, per germline. V lost 4 bases and J 5 bases, leaving 11 bases between the germline ends. The CDR3 covers 13 residues. CDR3: CASSYRWRTEAFF. The CDR3 DNA reads as TGTGCCAGCAGTTATCGGTGGAGAACTGAAGCTTTCTTT.